Below are 6 T cell receptor beta chains sequenced from a single sample in a study of blood T cell repertoires in COVID-19. Sequenced by immunoSEQ multiplex PCR; TCRdb stores in-frame clones only, minus some. The sample lists around 64,000 clones, around three quarters seen once, with approximately 3.8% in the top ten. Material for sequencing was peripheral blood. Source of these receptors: a man between 60 and 70 years old with acute or convalescent COVID-19.

This sequence joins TRBV27 and TRBJ2-7, with a weak D call TRBD1 (6 bases). Trimming removed 4 bases from V and 7 bases from J, with 14 bases in between. The length of the CDR3 is 13 residues. The germline CDR1 and CDR2 sequences are MNHEY and SMNVEV (reference sequence). The CDR3 sequence is CASSSLTGGEQYF. The CDR3 coding sequence is TGTGCCAGCAGTTCCCTGACAGGCGGAGAGCAGTACTTC.

The rearrangement joins TRBV19 to TRBJ2-7, with 7 bases identical to TRBD1. The CDR3 spans 15 residues. Unmatched junction bases numbered 7, after V lost 5 bases and J lost 0 bases. The V gene's germline CDR1 is LNHDA and CDR2 SQIVND (reference sequence). As DNA, the CDR3 is TGTGCCAGTAGTCAGAACAGGGGAAGCTCCTACGAGCAGTACTTC. It codes for CASSQNRGSSYEQYF.

The chain combines TRBV19 with TRBJ2-1; TRBD2 agrees at 7 bases. Trimming cost V 8 bases and J 2 bases; bases outside gene matches: 15. The CDR3 runs to 17 residues. CDR1 is LNHDA and CDR2 is SQIVND in the germline V gene (reference sequence). Here the CDR3 DNA reads TGTGCCAGTTCTATAGCCGCCGGCCTAGCGGCCTACAATGAGCAGTTCTTC. Its translation is CASSIAAGLAAYNEQFF.

The chain employs TRBV7-6 and TRBJ2-1, with no clear D. V lost 5 bases and J 7 bases, leaving 18 bases between the germline ends. The CDR3 runs 15 residues. CDR1 is SGHVS, CDR2 FNYEAQ, per germline. CDR3 residues: CASSPYTTGGNEQFF. CDR3 DNA sequence: TGTGCCAGCAGCCCCTATACGACGGGTGGAAATGAGCAGTTCTTC.

This chain joins TRBV29-1 and TRBJ2-7, with D perhaps matching TRBD2 (6 bases). The germline V gene has CDR1 SQVTM and CDR2 ANQGSEA. The CDR3 runs to 14 residues. V lost 2 bases and J lost 3, with 14 bases in between. The CDR3 nucleotides read TGCAGCGTTGAAAGAGCGGGTCAGGGCTACGAGCAGTACTTC. Protein sequence: CSVERAGQGYEQYF.

The chain links TRBV4-2 to TRBJ1-2, with 9 bases fitting TRBD1. Germline CDR1 LGHNA, CDR2 YNFKEQ. The CDR3 loop spans 14 amino acids. The trim removed 4 bases at V and 4 bases at J, leaving 4 bases unmatched. The DNA for the CDR3 is TGTGCCAGCAGCCGCGACAGGGGGATCTATGGCTACACCTTC. Translated, it gives CASSRDRGIYGYTF.